This T cell receptor beta chain was captured in a study of T cell responses to AZD1222 COVID-19 vaccine. Whole-study results and caveats: As reported, nearly half of all spike-specific TCRs target variant regions that are unmutated.

Profiling relied on immunoSEQ multiplex PCR, and the TCRdb table lists in-frame clones only, not all of them. The sample contains roughly 110,000 clones, 85% to 90% of which appear only once. The V end lost 2 bases, the J end lost 5 bases, and 15 bases lay between the germline ends. Looked up from germline, CDR1 is SGHVS and CDR2 is FNYEAQ. The CDR3 sequence is 15 residues long. Comment on this clone: Its cognate antigen is unknown.

The clonotype was recovered from an adult in good health. This specimen consisted of peripheral blood, obtained on day 0 of AZD1222 vaccination. The V gene is TRBV7-6, the J gene TRBJ2-5; D is perhaps TRBD1 (6 bases). The CDR3 here is CASSLRVQGQETQYF. CDR3 in DNA: TGTGCCAGCAGCTTAAGAGTACAGGGTCAGGAGACCCAGTACTTC.